The text below deals with one TCR beta chain. The sample belongs to a study of patients and donors after allogeneic stem cell transplantation. CDR3 length: 14 residues. Deletions cut 3 bases from V and 7 bases from J, with 19 bases between. Germline CDR1 is DFQATT and CDR2 is SNEGSKA (reference sequence). TCRdb processed the RT-PCR reads anew with MiXCR; each CDR3 protein has one entry. The table records a few hundred thousand distinct CDR3 sequences, less than 50% of them present only once. This clonotype originated in a human donor who was either an allogeneic HSCT recipient or a stem cell or donor lymphocyte infusion donor (not recorded which). It is not recorded whose cells these are; they may come from a transplant donor. This chain joins TRBV20-1 and TRBJ2-7; D might be TRBD1 or TRBD2, each matching 5 bases. Source material: blood, either unsorted or a sorted T cell fraction (not recorded which). The DNA of the CDR3 is TGCAGTGCTAGCGCTCGGGGCCCTCGAGGAGAGCAGTACTTC. Its translation is CSASARGPRGEQYF.